In its sample, the clone carrying this T cell receptor (beta chain) was seen many times. Its antigen is not identified. These data originate in a study of T cells after yellow fever vaccination. Whole-study results and caveats: Re-detected after boosting: most primary clones, almost 98% of CD4 and 88% of CD8. Abundant bulk-population clonotypes could contaminate the FACS-sorted repertoires.

From germline, CDR1 is SGHTA and CDR2 FQGNSA. Germline trimming cut 5 bases from V and 3 bases from J; bases unmatched to any gene: 6. The CDR3 sequence is 15 residues long. 5'RACE template switching produced TCR cDNA carrying a universal primer site and UMIs. TCRdb recomputed calls from the 5' RACE reads with MiXCR, one row per CDR3 protein. The data hold around 310,000 distinct CDR3 sequences, with 3% to 4.5% observed a single time. The rearrangement uses TRBV7-2 and TRBJ1-5, with TRBD1 matching over 8 bases. This receptor was obtained from a man between 18 and 35 years old who received the YFV17D yellow fever vaccine. This specimen consisted of PBMCs, obtained 5 days after the yellow fever booster vaccination. In DNA, the CDR3 is TGTGCCAGCAGCCTTGGACAGGGTGACAATCAGCCCCAGCATTTT. It translates to CASSLGQGDNQPQHF. Full variable domain (remainder filled in from reference TRBV7-2 and TRBJ1-5): GAGVSQSPSNKVTEKGKDVELRCDPISGHTALYWYRQSLGQGLEFLIYFQGNSAPDKSGLPSDRFSAERTGGSVSTLTIQRTQQEDSAVYLCASSLGQGDNQPQHFGDGTRLSIL.